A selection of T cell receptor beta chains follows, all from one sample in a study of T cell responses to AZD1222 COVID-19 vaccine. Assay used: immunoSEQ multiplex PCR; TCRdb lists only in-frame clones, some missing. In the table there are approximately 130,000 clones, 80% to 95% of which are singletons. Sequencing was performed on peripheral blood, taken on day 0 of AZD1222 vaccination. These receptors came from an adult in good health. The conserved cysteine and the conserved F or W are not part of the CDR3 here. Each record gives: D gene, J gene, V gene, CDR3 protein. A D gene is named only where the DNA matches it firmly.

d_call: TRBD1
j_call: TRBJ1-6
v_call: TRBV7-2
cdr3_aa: ASSLSGGEDSPLH

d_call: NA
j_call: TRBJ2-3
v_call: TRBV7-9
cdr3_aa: ASSLDGLSTDTQY

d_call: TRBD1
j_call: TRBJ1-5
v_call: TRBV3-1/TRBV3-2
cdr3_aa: ASSQGDRGQPQH

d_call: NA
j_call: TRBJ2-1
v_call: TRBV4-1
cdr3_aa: ASSLQDGRTGWGYNEQF

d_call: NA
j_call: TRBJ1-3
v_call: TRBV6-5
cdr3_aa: ASRDGGNTIY

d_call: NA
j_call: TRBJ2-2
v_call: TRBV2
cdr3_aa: ASRGGTGRTGELF

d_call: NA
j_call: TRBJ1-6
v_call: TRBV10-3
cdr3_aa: AISESTGRLH

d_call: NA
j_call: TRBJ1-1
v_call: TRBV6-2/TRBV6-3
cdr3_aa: ASSYSRTGLNTEAF

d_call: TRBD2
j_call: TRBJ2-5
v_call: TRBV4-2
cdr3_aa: ASSPAWTSGEETQY

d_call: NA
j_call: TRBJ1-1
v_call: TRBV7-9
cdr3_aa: ASSSDRAVLAF

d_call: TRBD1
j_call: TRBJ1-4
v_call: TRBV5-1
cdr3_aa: ASSTGQGSDTTNEKLF

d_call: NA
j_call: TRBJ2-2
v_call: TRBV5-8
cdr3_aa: ASRLAANTGELF

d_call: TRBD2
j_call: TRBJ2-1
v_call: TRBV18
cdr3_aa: ASSPAGGPPEQF

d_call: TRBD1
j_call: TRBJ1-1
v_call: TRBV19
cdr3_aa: ASSTDRGTEAF

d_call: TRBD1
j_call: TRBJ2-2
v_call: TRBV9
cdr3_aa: ASSVDRGSVTGELF

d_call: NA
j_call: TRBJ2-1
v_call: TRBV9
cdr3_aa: ASSDDVRNNEQF

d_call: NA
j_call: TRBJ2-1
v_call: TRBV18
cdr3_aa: ASSPPVVDVTF

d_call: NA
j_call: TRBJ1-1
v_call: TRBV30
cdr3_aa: AWSVRGGTEAF

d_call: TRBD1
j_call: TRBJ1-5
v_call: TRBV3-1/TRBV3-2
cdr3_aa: ASSQEQGYQPQH

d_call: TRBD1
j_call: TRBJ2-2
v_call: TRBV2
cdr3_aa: ASRTGVNTGELF

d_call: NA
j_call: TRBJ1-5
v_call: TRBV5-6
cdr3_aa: ASSSRANQPQH

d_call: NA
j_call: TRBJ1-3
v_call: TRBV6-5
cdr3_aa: ASRVGAGNTIY

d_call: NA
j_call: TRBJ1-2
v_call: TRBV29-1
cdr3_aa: SVLLRVANYGYT

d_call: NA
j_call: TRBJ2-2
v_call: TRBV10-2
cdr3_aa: ASSYSFTGELF

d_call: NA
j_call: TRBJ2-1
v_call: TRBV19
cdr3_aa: ASSIAREKINEQF

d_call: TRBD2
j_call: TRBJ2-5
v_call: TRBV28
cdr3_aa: ASTRLAGETQY

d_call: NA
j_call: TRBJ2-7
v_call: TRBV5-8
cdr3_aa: ASSLGGLVYEQY

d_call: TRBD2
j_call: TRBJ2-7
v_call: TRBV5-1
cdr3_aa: ASSSGTSGSYRYEQY

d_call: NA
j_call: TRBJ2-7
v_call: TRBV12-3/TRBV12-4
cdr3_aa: ASSLSGPYEQY

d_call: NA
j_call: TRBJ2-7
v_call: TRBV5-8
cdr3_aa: ASSLYRGYEQY

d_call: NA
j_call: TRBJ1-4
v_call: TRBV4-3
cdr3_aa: ASSPRQGWGEKLF

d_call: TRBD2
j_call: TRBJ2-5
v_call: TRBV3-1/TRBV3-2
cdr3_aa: ASSQEPGEGETQY

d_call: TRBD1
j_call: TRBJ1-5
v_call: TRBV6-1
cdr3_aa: ASSDLTGVGQPQH

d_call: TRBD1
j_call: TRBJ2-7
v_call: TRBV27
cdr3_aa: ASRREGQGRTYEQY

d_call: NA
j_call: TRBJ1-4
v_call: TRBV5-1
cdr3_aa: ASRSGLTTNEKLF

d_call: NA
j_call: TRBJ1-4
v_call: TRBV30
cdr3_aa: AWNGGSLNEKLF

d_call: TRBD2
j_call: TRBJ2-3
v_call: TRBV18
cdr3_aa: ASSPTSGNTDTQY